The 6 T cell receptor beta chains below were found in one sample sequenced in a study of blood T cell repertoires in COVID-19 (TCRdb year 2020). The library was built by means of the immunoSEQ multiplex PCR assay. This immuneACCESS table, as held by TCRdb, lists in-frame sequences with V and J called but not all clones. Of the missing ones, under half trace to an unresolved V gene in checked studies; the others have no known cause. The sample includes roughly 250,000 clones, with 87% observed a single time. The ten most abundant clones make up 6% to 7% of the sample. The sample was PBMCs or T cells enriched from blood (not recorded which). The receptor set was obtained from a woman aged 25 to 39 with acute COVID-19.

DNA of the CDR3: TGTGCCAGCCAGACAGGGGGTAATTCACCCCTCCACTTT. Translated, it gives CASQTGGNSPLHF. The genes are TRBV7-9 and TRBJ1-6, with 9 bases identical to TRBD1. In germline, CDR1 is SEHNR, CDR2 FQNEAQ (reference sequence). This CDR3 is built from 13 residues. V lost 8 bases and J lost 6; bases outside the gene matches: 2.

Note on this clone: The sample holds other DNA sequences that translate to the same CDR3. This sequence joins TRBV18 and TRBJ2-3, with D uncertain. The germline V gene encodes CDR1 KGHSH and CDR2 LQKENI. The CDR3 length is 12 residues. V lost 6 bases and J 0 bases, leaving 4 bases between the germline ends. CDR3 DNA: TGTGCCAGCTCCCCTAGCACAGATACGCAGTATTTT. Residues: CASSPSTDTQYF.

This clone appeared a single time. This sequence joins TRBV3-1 (or the pseudogene TRBV3-2) and TRBJ2-2, with 13 bases identical to TRBD2. Germline V gene lookup returns CDR1 LGHDT and CDR2 YNNKEL (reference sequence). Trimming cost V 1 base and J 4 bases; bases outside gene matches: 3. The length of the CDR3 is 17 residues. CDR3 coding DNA: TGTGCCAGCAGCCAAGGACTAGCGGGAGGTAGCACCGGGGAGCTGTTTTTT. The encoded protein is CASSQGLAGGSTGELFF.

This clone was observed once. The CDR3 region has the DNA TGCAGCGTTGAAGGGAGGCCTCCGGGCAATGAGCAGTTCTTC. Its translation is CSVEGRPPGNEQFF. V gene TRBV29-1 combines with J gene TRBJ2-1; a weak D match, TRBD2 (5 bases). Trimming pared 1 base from V and 6 bases from J, leaving 13 bases between. The CDR3 consists of 14 residues. Germline V lookup: CDR1 SQVTM, CDR2 ANQGSEA.

CDR3: CATRGTGELFF. CDR3 nucleotides: TGTGCCACCAGAGGGACCGGGGAGCTGTTTTTT. The chain carries TRBV19 and TRBJ2-2, with D maybe TRBD2 (5 bases). This CDR3 spans 11 amino acids. V was pared by 10 bases and J by 5 bases, with 8 bases between. Germline-derived CDR1 and CDR2 are LNHDA and SQIVND (reference sequence).

The chain couples TRBV6-6 to TRBJ2-2, with TRBD2 as a possible D gene (6 bases). The CDR3 is 16 residues long. The germline gives CDR1 MNHNY, CDR2 SVGAGI (reference sequence). V lost 3 bases and J lost 0, with 11 bases in between. CDR3 loop: CASSYRRLANTGELFF. In DNA form, the CDR3 reads TGTGCCAGCAGTTATCGGAGACTAGCGAACACCGGGGAGCTGTTTTTT.